The T cell receptor beta chain described here comes from a study of human T cells and chemical hapten exposure (dated by TCRdb to about 2021). At the level of the whole study: For sensitization, 2% DPC in acetone was applied to a roughly 2 cm by roughly 2 cm area of upper inner arm skin. Throughout the approximately 24-week study period, patients were also given weekly therapeutic DPC doses on the scalp. Patch testing on the upper back used Finn chambers containing 0.01% DPC, with scoring done after 6 days according to International Contact Dermatitis Research Group standards. The patient cohort, mostly female, included alopecia areata with under or over 50% scalp involvement, alopecia totalis and alopecia universalis. The libraries were sequenced as a pool, and the TCR yield per sample differed mostly because of small variations in library volumes within the pool. The study tracked peripheral blood TCR repertoire changes in vivo during primary and secondary sensitization to the hapten diphenylcyclopropenone (DPC) in alopecia patients. Patient blood was sampled pre-sensitization (week 0) and at 2, 6 and about 24 weeks after DPC sensitization. Twenty-nine alopecia patients gave blood for TCR sequencing at one to four time points (pre-sensitization, 2, 6 and 24 weeks). General conclusions and limits of the study: A positive correlation was found between the number of PT1 expanded TCRs and patch test score, with significance reached at thresholds 8, 16 and 32 but not 4. After repeated subsampling, the strength of the expansion versus patch-test correlation and the threshold at which it became significant changed. Significantly more large CDR3 similarity clusters were formed by expanded TCRs than by pre-sensitization or healthy control sets, consistent with antigen-driven responses. DPC sensitization did not change how many TCRs were above 1 in 1000 frequency, and no evidence was found of alterations in global repertoire structure. All patients had alopecia, a presumed autoimmune disease, so their immune response might differ from that of healthy individuals.

This clonotype came up many times. This clone's antigen is unknown. No qualities accompany the bases; no much larger clone lies one base away. The intended sense of this specimen's time point label: pre-sensitization, week 0. Per the publication, the treatment or condition label means: therapeutic diphenylcyclopropenone sensitization with weekly scalp DPC. Blood at each patch-test visit was drawn before the patch test was applied. To be eligible, patients had to be aged 18 to 70, diagnosed with alopecia and judged suitable for DPC therapy, while pregnant patients were excluded. Total RNA was isolated from unfractionated whole blood collected in Tempus Blood RNA tubes. Looking up the germline V gene yields CDR1 MNHEY and CDR2 SVGEGT. V was cut back by 0 bases and J by 5 bases, leaving a gap of 1 base between them. Its CDR3 holds 11 amino acids, cysteine through phenylalanine. Solely the CDR3 DNA is kept, with 33 bases framed from the first base.

Library generation was performed with RACE. Instrument used: NextSeq 500. During library preparation, unique molecular identifiers were attached to individual cDNA molecules so that TCRs could be counted in a quantitative, reproducible way. From each blood RNA sample, both TCR alpha and TCR beta chains were sequenced. As for how the authors treated the data: A median of around 100,000 TCRs per sample was observed, with a range of about 20,000 to 690,600. The Decombinator software suite was used to annotate the V, J and CDR3 of the TCR reads. Every sample was subsampled to the same number of TCRs (28,000) for the PS versus PT1 abundance plots. Expanded TCRs were defined as absent before sensitization and observed at least eight times at the 2-week time point. The public reads were quality trimmed at Q25 with fastp and then assembled into clones with MiXCR by TCRdb, keeping productive beta chains. Merged by CDR3 protein, the rows form single entries marked with the most common genes and DNA. The V and J calls here are based on TCRdb, not the publication. The sample table contains 90,000 or so distinct CDR3 sequences; only one count was recorded for 8.5% to 9% of them. The top ten constitute just over 2.5% of the sample.

The sequencing used whole blood, collected in connection with sensitization to the hapten diphenylcyclopropenone (DPC). This sequence was found in a man between 35 and 55 years old with alopecia areata. Some clones in this sample may be carry-over from other donors' samples. The sequence links TRBV6-2 or TRBV6-3 to TRBJ2-5; the D gene is not confidently resolved. Here is the DNA: TGTGCCAGCAGTTACTCCGAGACCCAGTACTTC. Protein translation: CASSYSETQYF.